This TCR beta chain comes out of a study of human T cells and chemical hapten exposure. Germline lookup yields CDR1 SGHAT and CDR2 FQNNGV. The CDR3 runs 15 residues. V dropped 5 bases and J dropped 6 bases, with 18 bases sitting between them. Study-level findings and limits: Those TCRs sitting above 1 in 1000 frequency stayed the same with DPC sensitization.

Single cDNA molecules in the library carried unique molecular identifiers attached during preparation. TCRdb analysed the RACE reads with MiXCR anew, one entry per CDR3 protein. The sample yields about 45,000 distinct CDR3 sequences, around 3.6% seen once. The time point: healthy volunteer bleed at 6 weeks. Extraction yielded total RNA from whole blood (unfractionated). This clonotype is labeled medium-sized. The target antigen is unknown. This chain uses TRBV11-2 with TRBJ2-3; D possibly corresponds to TRBD2 (5 bases). Material: whole blood. This receptor was identified in a human donor in good health. Some clones in this sample may be carry-over from other donors' samples. In DNA form, the CDR3 reads TGTGCCAGCAGCCAGCGACCGACTATGGGCGATACGCAGTATTTT. As protein: CASSQRPTMGDTQYF.